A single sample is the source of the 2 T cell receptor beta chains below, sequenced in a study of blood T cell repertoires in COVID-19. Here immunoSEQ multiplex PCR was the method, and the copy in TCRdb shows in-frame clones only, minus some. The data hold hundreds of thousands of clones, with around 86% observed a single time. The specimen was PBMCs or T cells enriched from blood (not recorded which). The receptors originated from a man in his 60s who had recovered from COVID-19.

This CDR3 is CASVQGRANQPQHF. CDR3 coding DNA: TGTGCCAGCGTACAGGGTAGGGCTAATCAGCCCCAGCATTTT. This chain links TRBV19 with TRBJ1-5, with D possibly matching TRBD1 (6 bases). V shed 9 bases and J shed 4 bases, with 16 bases lying between them. CDR1 and CDR2 from the germline V gene are LNHDA and SQIVND (reference sequence). The CDR3 runs 14 residues.

The CDR3 bases are TGTGCCAGTAGTGCGATCTGGACAGTTTATAGCAATCAGCCCCAGCATTTT. Its translation is CASSAIWTVYSNQPQHF. The chain recombines TRBV19 with TRBJ1-5, with D maybe TRBD1 (6 bases). V was cut by 5 bases and J by 0 bases, with 17 bases left in between. The CDR3 runs 17 residues. Germline V gives CDR1 LNHDA, CDR2 SQIVND (reference sequence).